The 10 T cell receptor beta chains presented below share a single source sample, sequenced in a study of blood T cell repertoires in COVID-19. Clones were sequenced by immunoSEQ multiplex PCR, and TCRdb holds only the in-frame ones, with some missing. The sample lists about 140,000 clones, about 84% occurring once. The specimen sequenced was peripheral blood. Every receptor here comes from a woman between 50 and 59 years old with acute or convalescent COVID-19.

This chain links TRBV5-6 with TRBJ1-6; a weak D match, TRBD1 (5 bases). CDR1 is SGHDT and CDR2 is YYEEEE in the germline V gene. Deletions cut 0 bases from V and 7 bases from J, with 8 bases between. This CDR3 has 14 amino acids. The CDR3 reads CASSLGQRNSPLHF. The CDR3 coding sequence is TGTGCCAGCAGCTTGGGACAGAGGAATTCACCCCTCCACTTT. Supplemented by reference TRBV5-6 and TRBJ1-6, the full variable domain reads DAGVTQSPTHLIKTRGQQVTLRCSPKSGHDTVSWYQQALGQGPQFIFQYYEEEERQRGNFPDRFSGHQFPNYSSELNVNALLLGDSALYLCASSLGQRNSPLHFGNGTRLTVT.

The chain is built from TRBV2 and TRBJ2-7, with D tentatively TRBD1 (5 bases). The CDR3 runs to 12 residues. Germline V gene sequence: CDR1 SNHLY, CDR2 FYNNEI. V was shortened by 3 bases and J by 5 bases, with 8 bases between the two germline ends. Here the CDR3 reads CASSEDIDEQYF. The DNA of the CDR3 is TGTGCCAGCAGTGAGGACATCGACGAGCAGTACTTC.

CDR3 in DNA: TGTGCCAGCAGCTTAGATGTGGGGACAATCTCGGCCGGGGAGCTGTTTTTT. Protein sequence: CASSLDVGTISAGELFF. This sequence joins TRBV11-2 and TRBJ2-2, with D possibly matching TRBD1 (6 bases). The CDR3 has 17 residues. The germline gives CDR1 SGHAT, CDR2 FQNNGV. The germline V and J ends were trimmed by 0 bases and 6 bases, with 17 bases remaining between them.

The rearrangement links TRBV2 to TRBJ1-6; 7 nucleotides align to TRBD1. This CDR3 is built from 14 residues. Germline loops: CDR1 SNHLY, CDR2 FYNNEI. Germline trimming cut 8 bases from V and 14 bases from J; bases unmatched to any gene: 15. The CDR3 reads CASDRDSSKSTLHF. CDR3 DNA sequence: TGTGCCAGCGATAGGGACAGCTCCAAATCGACCCTCCACTTT.

The rearrangement uses TRBV5-1 and TRBJ1-2; 7 nucleotides align to TRBD1. This CDR3 has 14 residues. Germline V gene data show CDR1 as SGHRS and CDR2 as YFSETQ. The V gene end was trimmed by 4 bases and the J gene end by 3 bases; junction bases not matched to a gene: 6. This CDR3 is CASSPSGTDYGYTF. CDR3 bases: TGCGCCAGCAGCCCATCCGGGACAGACTATGGCTACACCTTC.

This rearrangement joins TRBV23-1 to TRBJ2-5, with TRBD1 matching 7 bases. TRBV23-1 is known as an ORF, though its function is uncertain. Trimming cost V 3 bases and J 4 bases; bases outside gene matches: 14. This CDR3 region has 17 residues. In DNA form, the CDR3 reads TGCGCCAGCAGTCAGAACCGGGACGCAGGGGGTGGAGAGACCCAGTACTTC. This gives the protein CASSQNRDAGGGETQYF.

The gene calls are TRBV9 and TRBJ2-3; TRBD1 matches 7 bases. V lost 7 bases to trimming and J lost 6 bases; unmatched junction nucleotides: 14. There are 15 residues in the CDR3. Germline V lookup: CDR1 SGDLS, CDR2 YYNGEE. The DNA for the CDR3 is TGTGCCAGCGCACCCGGTGCGACAGGGCTTGATACGCAGTATTTT. This translates into CASAPGATGLDTQYF.

This clone was counted once. The V call is TRBV6-5, the J call TRBJ2-3; TRBD2 matches 12 bases. The CDR3 extends over 16 amino acids. The V and J ends lost 4 bases and 7 bases, in that order; junction bases with no gene match: 9. The germline gives CDR1 MNHEY, CDR2 SVGAGI. This CDR3 reads CASSSEGTSGPYTQYF. CDR3 nucleotides: TGTGCCAGCAGTTCTGAAGGGACTAGCGGGCCGTATACGCAGTATTTT.

The chain uses TRBV4-3 and TRBJ1-4; 7 bases are a match to TRBD1. The length of the CDR3 is 15 residues. Looked up from germline, CDR1 is LGHNA and CDR2 is YSLEER. The trim removed 4 bases at V and 5 bases at J, leaving 7 bases unmatched. CDR3 sequence reads: CASSPIGTVNEKLFF. The CDR3 DNA reads TGCGCCAGCAGCCCCATTGGGACAGTCAATGAAAAACTGTTTTTT.

This clone has a single count. The chain couples TRBV7-2 to TRBJ2-7; 7 positions match TRBD2. The CDR3 is made up of 14 amino acids. V shed 3 bases and J 7 bases; nucleotides not matched to a gene: 9. Germline lookup yields CDR1 SGHTA and CDR2 FQGNSA. CDR3 loop: CASSFSERGVEQYF. CDR3 coding DNA: TGTGCCAGCAGCTTCTCCGAGCGGGGAGTAGAGCAGTACTTC.